This paragraph reports one T cell receptor beta chain. The CDR3 sequence is 16 residues long. The junction had 10 bases not matched to a gene; V was cut back by 4 bases and J by 3 bases. Germline values: CDR1 SGHRS, CDR2 YFSETQ. These data are taken from a study of T-cell memory formation after mild COVID-19. TCRdb reanalysed the 5' RACE reads using MiXCR and keeps one entry per CDR3 protein. The data hold 220,000 or so distinct CDR3 sequences, with 9% to 10% observed a single time. The sequence came from a man between 18 and 35 years old who had mild COVID-19 (a few samples of this study predate the infection). Cell type and time point are not known. The rearrangement joins TRBV5-1 to TRBJ2-5; 9 bases are shared with TRBD2. Sequencing was done on a sample of PBMCs or a T cell subset sorted from them (not recorded which). The CDR3 loop is CASSPARTSEEETQYF. DNA for the CDR3: TGCGCCAGCAGCCCAGCCCGGACTAGCGAAGAAGAGACCCAGTACTTC.